This TCR beta chain derives from a study of CD8+CD57+ T cells in acquired aplastic anemia. Study overall: Across the sorted CD4+ and CD8+ cells, DNA amounts averaged approximately 3 ug. As sequenced from healthy donors, CD4+ cells averaged about 11 million reads. Study results and limitations: Patients and controls had in common 25 to 35 CD8+ CDR3 sequences.

About this clonotype itself: The antigen is undetermined. One junction end does not reproduce the germline sequence, and a read error may be involved.

TCR beta VDJ and CDR3 profiles were obtained from a genomic DNA template. TCRdb passed the reads through MiXCR, listing each CDR3 protein once. This repertoire shows 200,000 to 250,000 distinct CDR3 sequences, around 32% found once; its top ten account for around 1.1%. There are 14 residues in the CDR3. The germline CDR1 and CDR2 sequences are SNHLY and FYNNEI. The source of this sequence is a human donor in good health, serving as a control. This chain joins TRBV2 and TRBJ1-6; D may be TRBD1 (6 bases). Sequenced: sorted CD4+, CD8+, or CD8+CD57+ T cells (not recorded which) from PBMCs. CDR3: CPSSLEGGGSPLHF. In nucleotides, the CDR3 is TGTCCCAGCAGTCTGGAGGGCGGGGGCTCACCCCTCCACTTT.